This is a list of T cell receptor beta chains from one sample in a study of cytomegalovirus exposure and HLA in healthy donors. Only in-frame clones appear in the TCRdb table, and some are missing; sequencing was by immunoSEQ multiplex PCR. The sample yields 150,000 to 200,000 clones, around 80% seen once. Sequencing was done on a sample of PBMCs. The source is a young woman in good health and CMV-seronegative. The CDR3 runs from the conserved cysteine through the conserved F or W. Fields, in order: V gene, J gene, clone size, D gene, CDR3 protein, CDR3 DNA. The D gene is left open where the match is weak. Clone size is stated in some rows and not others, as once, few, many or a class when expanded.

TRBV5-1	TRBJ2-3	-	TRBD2	CASSFPSGPSTDTQYF	TGCGCCAGCAGCTTCCCTAGCGGGCCAAGCACAGATACGCAGTATTTT
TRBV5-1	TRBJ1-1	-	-	CASSLDGRGEAFF	TGCGCCAGCAGCTTGGATGGGAGGGGTGAAGCTTTCTTT
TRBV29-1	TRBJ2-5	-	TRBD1	CSVGQGGETQYF	TGCAGCGTGGGACAGGGAGGAGAGACCCAGTACTTC
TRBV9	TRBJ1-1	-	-	CASSADRYTEAFF	TGTGCCAGCAGCGCTGACAGGTACACTGAAGCTTTCTTT
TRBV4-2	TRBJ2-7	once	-	CASSQDPDSRKQYF	TGTGCCAGCAGCCAAGATCCGGACTCCCGGAAGCAGTACTTC
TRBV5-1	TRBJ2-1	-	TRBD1	CASSSLTGAYNEQFF	TGCGCCAGCAGCTCGTTGACAGGGGCCTACAATGAGCAGTTCTTC
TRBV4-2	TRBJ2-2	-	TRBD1	CASSTGATTPGELFF	TGTGCCAGCAGCACAGGGGCCACCACCCCCGGGGAGCTGTTTTTT
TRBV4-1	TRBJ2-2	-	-	CASNNSSTGELFF	TGCGCCAGCAACAATTCCAGTACCGGGGAGCTGTTTTTT
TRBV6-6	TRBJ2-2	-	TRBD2	CASSGHGGGTGELFF	TGTGCCAGCAGTGGACACGGGGGGGGCACCGGGGAGCTGTTTTTT
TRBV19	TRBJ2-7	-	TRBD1	CASTTHPDRVWGHEQYF	TGTGCCAGTACCACCCACCCCGACAGGGTCTGGGGTCACGAGCAGTACTTC
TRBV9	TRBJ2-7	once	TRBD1	CASSVGDRAYEQYF	TGTGCCAGCAGCGTTGGGGACAGGGCCTACGAGCAGTACTTC
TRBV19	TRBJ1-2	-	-	CASKEGFGYGYTF	TGTGCCAGTAAAGAGGGTTTCGGCTATGGCTACACCTTC
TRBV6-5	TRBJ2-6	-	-	CASSLQFSGANVLTF	TGTGCCAGCAGTCTCCAGTTCTCTGGGGCCAACGTCCTGACTTTC
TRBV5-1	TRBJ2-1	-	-	CASSDGPAVQFF	TGCGCCAGCAGCGACGGCCCGGCGGTTCAGTTCTTC
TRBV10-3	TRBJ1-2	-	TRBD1	CAIRTGSDYGYTF	TGTGCCATCAGGACAGGGAGTGACTATGGCTACACCTTC
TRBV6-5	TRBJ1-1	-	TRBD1	CASSTSGGNTEAFF	TGTGCCAGCAGTACCTCAGGGGGGAACACTGAAGCTTTCTTT
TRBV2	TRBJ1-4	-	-	CASRDTGTRNEKLFF	TGTGCCAGCAGGGACACCGGGACAAGGAATGAAAAACTGTTTTTT
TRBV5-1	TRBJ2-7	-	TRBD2	CASSYTSGGVEQYF	TGCGCCAGCAGCTATACTAGCGGGGGAGTCGAGCAGTACTTC
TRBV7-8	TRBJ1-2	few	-	CASSSRGPANYGYTF	TGTGCCAGCAGCTCCAGAGGGCCAGCTAACTATGGCTACACCTTC
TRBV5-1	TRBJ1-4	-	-	CASSREVNEKLFF	TGCGCCAGCAGCCGGGAGGTTAATGAAAAACTGTTTTTT
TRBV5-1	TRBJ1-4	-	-	CASSPVRYNEKLFF	TGCGCCAGCAGCCCCGTCCGCTATAATGAAAAACTGTTTTTT
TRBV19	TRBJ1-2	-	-	CASSIAFRQGHYGYTF	TGTGCCAGTAGTATAGCTTTTCGGCAGGGGCACTATGGCTACACCTTC
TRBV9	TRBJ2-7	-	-	CASSATDRFYEQYF	TGTGCCAGCAGCGCCACCGACAGGTTCTACGAGCAGTACTTC
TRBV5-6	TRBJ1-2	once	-	CASSLHEQSNYGYTF	TGTGCCAGCAGCTTGCATGAACAGTCTAACTATGGCTACACCTTC
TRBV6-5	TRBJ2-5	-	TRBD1	CASRTDRGSWETQYF	TGTGCCAGCAGAACCGACAGGGGGAGTTGGGAGACCCAGTACTTC
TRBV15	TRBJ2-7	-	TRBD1	CATSGGTGASYEQYF	TGTGCCACCAGCGGCGGGACAGGGGCTTCCTACGAGCAGTACTTC
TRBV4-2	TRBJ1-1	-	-	CASQERGGNTEAFF	TGTGCCAGCCAGGAAAGGGGTGGGAACACTGAAGCTTTCTTT
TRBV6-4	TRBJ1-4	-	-	CASSDTVNEKLFF	TGTGCCAGCAGTGACACAGTAAATGAAAAACTGTTTTTT
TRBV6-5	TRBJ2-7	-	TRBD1	CASSYAGQGYEQYF	TGTGCCAGCAGTTACGCTGGACAGGGTTACGAGCAGTACTTC
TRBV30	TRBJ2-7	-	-	CAWRRGNYEQYF	TGTGCCTGGAGAAGGGGAAACTACGAGCAGTACTTC
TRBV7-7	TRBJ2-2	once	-	CASSPTPRAGELFF	TGTGCCAGCAGCCCGACCCCCAGGGCCGGGGAGCTGTTTTTT
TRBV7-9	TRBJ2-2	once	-	CASSSPTRQTGELFF	TGTGCCAGCAGCTCCCCCACCCGACAGACCGGGGAGCTGTTTTTT
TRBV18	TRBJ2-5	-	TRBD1	CASSQGTGGTETQYF	TGTGCCAGCTCGCAGGGGACAGGGGGCACGGAGACCCAGTACTTC
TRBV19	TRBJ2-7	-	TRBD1	CASSIARGTGREQYF	TGTGCCAGTAGTATAGCCCGGGGGACAGGGCGCGAGCAGTACTTC
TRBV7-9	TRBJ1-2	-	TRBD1	CASSTGTAYGYTF	TGTGCCAGCAGCACCGGGACAGCCTATGGCTACACCTTC
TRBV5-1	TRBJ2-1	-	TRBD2	CASGSGASSYNEQFF	TGCGCCAGCGGAAGCGGGGCGAGCTCCTACAATGAGCAGTTCTTC
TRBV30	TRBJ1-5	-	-	CAWSESRVGNQPQHF	TGTGCCTGGAGTGAAAGCAGGGTGGGCAATCAGCCCCAGCATTTT
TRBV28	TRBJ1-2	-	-	CASSFQGNYGYTF	TGTGCCAGCAGTTTCCAGGGAAACTATGGCTACACCTTC
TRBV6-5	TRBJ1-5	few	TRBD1	CASMFRGEGNQPQHF	TGTGCCAGCATGTTCAGGGGGGAAGGCAATCAGCCCCAGCATTTT
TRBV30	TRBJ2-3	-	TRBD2	CAWTRLAGVFTDTQYF	TGTGCCTGGACCAGACTAGCGGGAGTTTTCACAGATACGCAGTATTTT
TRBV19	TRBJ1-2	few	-	CASSPRKGYINYGYTF	TGTGCCAGTAGTCCCCGCAAGGGGTATATTAACTATGGCTACACCTTC
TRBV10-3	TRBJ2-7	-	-	CAISPQGVYEQYF	TGTGCCATCAGTCCCCAAGGGGTATACGAGCAGTACTTC
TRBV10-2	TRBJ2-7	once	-	CASREGAGRAYEQYF	TGCGCCAGCAGGGAAGGTGCGGGACGGGCCTACGAGCAGTACTTC
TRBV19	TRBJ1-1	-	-	CASSPRPGRGTEAFF	TGTGCCAGTAGTCCCAGGCCGGGGCGGGGCACTGAAGCTTTCTTT
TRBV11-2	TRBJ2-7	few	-	CASSLGLAYEQYF	TGTGCCAGCAGCTTAGGACTAGCCTACGAGCAGTACTTC
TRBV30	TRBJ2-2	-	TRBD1	CAWTGTAINTGELFF	TGTGCCTGGACCGGGACAGCAATTAACACCGGGGAGCTGTTTTTT
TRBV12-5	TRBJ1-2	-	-	CASGRQANYGYTF	TGTGCTAGTGGTCGACAGGCTAACTATGGCTACACCTTC
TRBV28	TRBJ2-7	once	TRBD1	CASRVRQGVYEQYF	TGTGCCAGCAGGGTAAGACAGGGTGTCTACGAGCAGTACTTC